Included here is one T cell receptor (beta chain) sequence, with context. The data belong to a study of blood T cell repertoires in COVID-19. Study in general: From the United States, Italy and Spain came samples of acute and convalescent COVID-19. Sources were T cells, B-cell-depleted T cells, or PBMCs; the material itself was cDNA or gDNA.

The CDR3 length is 13 residues. V was clipped by 4 bases and J by 2 bases, with 8 bases between them. Germline assignment: CDR1 MNHEY and CDR2 SVGAGI. Original handling: The assay estimated nucleated cells by amplifying reference gene primers. Profiling relied on immunoSEQ multiplex PCR, and the TCRdb table lists in-frame clones only, not all of them. V, J and clone size are taken as reported in that table, and D and trimming were inferred from the DNA itself. The sample lists about 140,000 clones, roughly 88% occurring once. Sample: peripheral blood. The chain is built from TRBV6-5 and TRBJ1-2, with D unclear. The sequence derives from a woman between 50 and 59 years old with acute or convalescent COVID-19. Written as DNA, the CDR3 is TGTGCCAGCAGTTGGGAGAGAAACTATGGCTACACCTTC. Translated, it gives CASSWERNYGYTF.